Below are 18 T cell receptor beta chains sequenced from a single sample in a study of blood T cells in healthy people across ages. Through a sample-barcoded 5' primer and a J-beta primer mix, a second PCR was run for about 7 to 12 cycles. MiXCR, run by TCRdb on the 5' RACE reads, gives a single entry per CDR3 protein. Among 1.4 million or so distinct CDR3 sequences listed, 40% to 45% were seen once. The source material was blood. The receptor set was obtained from a woman aged 18-30 years in good health.

In its sample, this clonotype was seen a few times. This chain links TRBV7-9 with TRBJ1-2; D not resolved. This CDR3 spans 15 amino acids. The V and J ends lost 1 base and 4 bases respectively, with 13 bases between them. Germline V gene lookup returns CDR1 SEHNR and CDR2 FQNEAQ (reference sequence). In nucleotides, the CDR3 is TGTGCCAGCAGCTTAGACACCGGAGTAAGCTATGGCTACACCTTC. Amino acid sequence: CASSLDTGVSYGYTF.

V and J are TRBV3-1 and TRBJ2-1; D is unclear. The DNA end lines up better with TRBJ2-7; the J call may be wrong. Germline V gives CDR1 LGHDT, CDR2 YNNKEL (reference sequence). This CDR3 contains 15 residues. DNA of the CDR3: TGTGCCAGCAGCCCGACTGGGAATTCCTACAATGAGCAGTACTTC. Amino acids: CASSPTGNSYNEQYF.

This clonotype was observed a single time. The rearrangement joins TRBV4-3 to TRBJ2-1; weak D call: TRBD2 (5 bases). Germline CDR1 is LGHNA and CDR2 is YSLEER. Trimming took 0 bases from V and 9 from J, leaving 12 bases between them. The length of the CDR3 is 14 residues. The CDR3 nucleotides are TGCGCCAGCAGCCAAGATCTGAGGGTCGGTGAGCAGTTCTTC. Residues: CASSQDLRVGEQFF.

Turning to this clonotype: A much larger clone sits a single nucleotide away, making a read error possible. The chain couples TRBV12-3 or TRBV12-4 to TRBJ2-5; the D is unclear. The germline V and J ends were trimmed by 2 bases and 11 bases, with 18 bases remaining between them. CDR3 length equals 14 residues. The CDR3 reads CASSLQVSAGGQYF. CDR3 DNA: TGTGCCAGCAGTTTACAAGTATCGGCAGGTGGGCAGTACTTC.

J is TRBJ2-1 and V is TRBV20-1; D possibly corresponds to TRBD1 (5 bases). This CDR3 contains 14 residues. The V and J ends lost 6 bases and 3 bases respectively, with 15 bases between them. Per germline, CDR1 DFQATT and CDR2 SNEGSKA (reference sequence). The CDR3 bases are TGCAGTGCCAACCTCAGGGTAATCTACAATGAGCAGTTCTTC. Amino acids: CSANLRVIYNEQFF.

This clonotype has just a few counts. V usage is TRBV6-5 and J usage is TRBJ2-7, with TRBD1 matching over 9 bases. Trimming took 5 bases from V and 2 from J; bases not matched to a gene: 4. CDR3 size: 14 residues. The germline CDR1 and CDR2 sequences are MNHEY and SVGAGI. CDR3 region: CASSRTGATYEQYF. For the CDR3, the DNA is TGTGCCAGCAGTAGGACAGGGGCCACCTACGAGCAGTACTTC.

This clonotype showed up just once. The V call is TRBV12-3 or TRBV12-4, the J call TRBJ2-1; TRBD1 might be the D (5 bases). This CDR3 region has 15 residues. V was shortened by 3 bases and J by 3 bases, with 12 bases between the two germline ends. CDR3 DNA: TGTGCCAGCAGTTTCCTCAGGGTCAGCTACAATGAGCAGTTCTTC. Encoded protein: CASSFLRVSYNEQFF.

This clonotype was recorded only once. The junction and the germline gene differ at one end; a read error may be behind it. V and J are TRBV12-3 or TRBV12-4 and TRBJ2-3; D ambiguous. CDR3 length: 15 amino acids. In DNA form, the CDR3 reads TGTGCCAGCAGTTTAGTACGGACGGCCACAGATACGCGGTATTTT. It translates to CASSLVRTATDTRYF.

The genes are TRBV29-1 and TRBJ2-6, with 7 bases fitting TRBD1. Germline values: CDR1 SQVTM, CDR2 ANQGSEA. With 4 bases clipped from V and 0 bases from J, the junction kept 9 bases outside the gene matches. This CDR3 spans 17 amino acids. Here the CDR3 reads CSVAATGDSSGANVLTF. The CDR3 DNA follows: TGCAGCGTTGCCGCAACAGGGGACAGCTCTGGGGCCAACGTCCTGACTTTC.

The chain has TRBV20-1 and TRBJ1-5; no clear D gene. In germline, CDR1 is DFQATT, CDR2 SNEGSKA (reference sequence). CDR3 size: 14 residues. Deletions cut 3 bases from V and 4 bases from J, with 13 bases between. DNA for the CDR3: TGCAGTGCTAGTCCCAATCTAGGGAATCAGCCCCAGCATTTT. As protein: CSASPNLGNQPQHF.

As for this clonotype: Possible read error: a much larger clone is one base away. The rearrangement links TRBV7-9 to TRBJ2-7; 12 bases match TRBD2. CDR3 size: 16 residues. Losses at the gene ends were 4 bases for V and 7 bases for J; bases not matched to a gene: 11. Per the germline V gene, CDR1 is SEHNR and CDR2 is FQNEAQ (reference sequence). The DNA for the CDR3 is TGTGCCAGCAGCTCGACTAGCGGGGGCCGGTGGAATGAGCAGTACTTC. Encoded protein: CASSSTSGGRWNEQYF. The full variable domain, in which reference TRBV7-9 and TRBJ2-7 provide the parts outside the CDR3, is DTGVSQNPRHKITKRGQNVTFRCDPISEHNRLYWYRQTLGQGPEFLTYFQNEAQLEKSRLLSDRFSAERPKGSFSTLEIQRTEQGDSAMYLCASSSTSGGRWNEQYFGPGTRLTVT.

A word on this clonotype: Sequence at one end of the junction differs from germline and may be a read error. This chain links TRBV6-5 with TRBJ1-5; no firm D call. Germline V gene sequence: CDR1 MNHEY, CDR2 SVGAGI. The CDR3 has 15 residues. This CDR3 is CASSSNTVSDQPQHF. Here the CDR3 DNA reads TGTGCCAGCAGTTCCAACACCGTTAGCGATCAGCCCCAGCATTTT.

The V gene is TRBV20-1, the J gene TRBJ1-5, with D unclear. Trimming left V 0 bases short and J 3 bases short, with 6 bases between. The CDR3 length is 13 residues. Germline V gene data show CDR1 as DFQATT and CDR2 as SNEGSKA (reference sequence). The CDR3 reads CSAREGFNQPQHF. The CDR3 coding sequence is TGCAGTGCTAGAGAGGGGTTCAATCAGCCCCAGCATTTT.

This clonotype occurred a few times. V usage is TRBV6-5 and J usage is TRBJ1-5; 9 nucleotides match TRBD1. Germline V gene sequence: CDR1 MNHEY, CDR2 SVGAGI. Germline trimming cut 6 bases from V and 3 bases from J; bases unmatched to any gene: 9. This CDR3 spans 16 amino acids. The CDR3 DNA reads as TGTGCCAGCAGCCCCGGGACAGGGAATAACAATCAGCCCCAGCATTTT. It yields the protein CASSPGTGNNNQPQHF.

The chain links TRBV11-2 to TRBJ2-7, with a weak D call TRBD1 (5 bases). The J call may be mistaken, given a closer DNA end match to TRBJ2-5. The V gene's germline CDR1 is SGHAT and CDR2 FQNNGV. This CDR3 is 13 amino acids long. CDR3 sequence: CASSLFRDETQYF. The CDR3, as DNA: TGTGCCAGCAGCTTATTCAGGGATGAGACCCAGTACTTC.

This clonotype was observed a handful of times. The chain has TRBV6-1 and TRBJ2-7; D call uncertain. Trimming stripped 1 base from V and 3 bases from J, with 10 bases between. The V gene's germline CDR1 is MNHNS and CDR2 SASEGT. The CDR3 has 14 residues. CDR3: CASSEGAVVYEQYF. In nucleotides, the CDR3 is TGTGCCAGCAGTGAAGGGGCGGTCGTCTACGAGCAGTACTTC.

V and J are TRBV9 and TRBJ2-7; TRBD2 aligns across 7 bases. The CDR3 sequence is 15 residues long. The J segment lost 7 bases and the V segment lost 0 bases, leaving 10 bases of the junction unmatched. The germline V gene has CDR1 SGDLS and CDR2 YYNGEE. CDR3 nucleotides: TGTGCCAGCAGCGTAGAAAGCGGGGTTTACAATGAGCAGTACTTC. Residues: CASSVESGVYNEQYF.

The chain employs TRBV20-1 and TRBJ2-7, with 9 bases that match TRBD2. The length of the CDR3 is 13 residues. From germline, CDR1 is DFQATT and CDR2 SNEGSKA (reference sequence). The CDR3 bases are TGCCGTAAGACGGGTAGCGGGAGCTACGAGCAGTACTTC. Its protein is CRKTGSGSYEQYF.